This T cell receptor beta chain was identified in a study of T cells after yellow fever vaccination. Regarding the study as a whole: Contamination of FACS-sorted repertoires by abundant clonotypes from the bulk population could occur.

This clonotype was observed a handful of times. Its cognate antigen is unknown. The ends were cut back, 3 bases at V and 10 bases at J, with 14 bases in the middle. CDR3 size: 13 residues. The V gene's germline CDR1 is SGHRS and CDR2 YFSETQ. TCRdb re-called the 5' RACE reads through MiXCR, storing one row per CDR3 protein. The data hold 500,000 to 650,000 distinct CDR3 sequences, with around an eighth observed a single time. The chain combines TRBV5-1 with TRBJ2-1, with D perhaps given as TRBD1 or TRBD2 (5 bases each). The sample was PBMCs, taken on the day of the yellow fever booster vaccination. The clonotype was recovered from a man younger than 45 who received the YFV17D yellow fever vaccine. This CDR3 is CASSSRGTEEQFF. The CDR3 DNA follows: TGCGCCAGCAGCTCCCGTGGGACGGAAGAGCAGTTCTTC.